This entry describes one TCR beta chain. This clone was counted a single time. Its antigen has not been determined. Base qualities are not at hand, and no much larger clone is one base apart. This sample was taken from a study of OX40 agonist ivuxolimab in advanced cancers. General notes on the study: Ivuxolimab was a fully human IgG2 agonistic monoclonal antibody targeting the costimulatory receptor OX40 (CD134). In the dose-escalation cohort, 82.7% of patients were male, and the mean age was approximately 60 years, with a range of 23 to 79. The monotherapy dose-escalation portion (N ≈ 50 patients) of the phase I ivuxolimab trial is reported in the paper. Of the 52 patients in dose escalation, about 19 had hepatocellular carcinoma, some 15 had melanoma, 9 had renal cell carcinoma and 9 had head and neck cancer. Intravenous ivuxolimab was administered to patients every 2 weeks at six dose levels: 0.01, 0.1, 0.3, 1.5, 3 and 10 mg/kg. Partial responses occurred in three dose-escalation patients: two with cutaneous melanoma and one with hepatocellular carcinoma. Peripheral TCRbeta sequencing aimed to test whether ivuxolimab altered TCR sequence diversity and caused clonal T-cell expansion. Prior anti-PD-1, anti-PD-L1 or anti-CTLA-4 therapy was permitted, and checkpoint inhibitors had been received by about 44% of dose-escalation patients. Points the paper makes about the study in general: Which antigens the clonally expanded peripheral T cells were specific for was not determined. After ivuxolimab, CD8+ T cells had more expanded clones than CD4+ T cells on average. Low levels of normalized T-cell clonal expansion were also seen in some patients who did not respond. At doses of 0.1 to 3.0 mg/kg, clonal expansion of both CD4+ and CD8+ T cells in blood was seen between baseline and week 6. In the 0.1-3.0 mg/kg groups, partial responders had among the lowest normalized peripheral clonal expansion, particularly in CD8+ T cells.

Genomic DNA was extracted from sorted cells for sequencing of the TCRbeta CDR3 region. The immunoSEQ Assay was used to sequence the TCRbeta CDR3 regions. TCRdb's version of the immuneACCESS table is confined to in-frame rearrangements and falls short of the full clone set. An unresolved V gene accounts for under half of the shortfall where checked; the remainder is of unknown origin. The sample table lists roughly 56,000 clones, 84% of them with a count of one. The ten largest clones represent approximately 4.2% of the sample. The germline V gene yields SGHVS for CDR1 and FNYEAQ for CDR2. V gives up 5 bases and J gives up 5 bases, and the segment between their germline ends measures 20 bases. The cysteine opens and the phenylalanine closes a CDR3 of 16 amino acids. Left in the record is the CDR3 DNA by itself, 48 bases read in frame from the first base. Patients with autoimmune disease history or receiving systemic immunosuppression were excluded from the trial. Peripheral blood for TCR sequencing was collected from all dose cohorts at baseline, on cycle 4 day 1, and on cycle 7 day 1. The samples were taken from a phase I, first-in-human, multicenter, open-label dose-escalation trial of ivuxolimab. Adults with locally advanced or metastatic melanoma, renal cell carcinoma, hepatocellular carcinoma or head and neck squamous cell carcinoma were enrolled in the trial. Before TCR sequencing, CD4+ T cells and CD8+ T cells were sorted from peripheral blood as separate populations.

Source: CD4+ or CD8+ T cells sorted from blood, taken in a trial of the OX40 agonist ivuxolimab. The receptor chain draws on TRBV7-6 and TRBJ2-3; too little of a D gene remains to name it. The TCR originated in an adult with an advanced solid tumor such as melanoma, head and neck, liver or kidney cancer. The nucleotide sequence reads TGTGCCAGCAGCCCCCTCCGGAGTGGCCGTGGAGATACGCAGTATTTT. Its protein product is CASSPLRSGRGDTQYF.